One T cell receptor (beta chain) is described in this entry. The target antigen is unknown. The study ran its PCR with 60 Vbeta and 13 Jbeta primers. The method was immunoSEQ multiplex PCR; TCRdb's version includes in-frame clones alone and lacks a portion of them. This table holds around 71,000 clones, roughly 64% found once. Trimming took 6 bases from V and 8 from J; bases not matched to a gene: 12. Germline assignment: CDR1 LGHNT and CDR2 FRNRAP. The CDR3 consists of 17 residues. This sample stems from a study of cytomegalovirus exposure and HLA in healthy donors. Regarding the study as a whole: When analyzed later, a missense DCLRE1C variant was found to be linked to TCR beta V- and J-gene trimming.

Sequencing was done on a sample of PBMCs. The TCR was taken from a man aged 25 to 45 in good health and CMV-seropositive. The chain has TRBV12-5 and TRBJ2-3, with 15 bases fitting TRBD2. The CDR3 sequence is CASGHPGLAGGGGTQYF. The CDR3 DNA follows: TGTGCTAGTGGACATCCGGGACTAGCGGGAGGAGGGGGTACGCAGTATTTT.